This T cell receptor beta chain originates from a study of Graves' ophthalmopathy and Graves' hyperthyroidism. This CDR3 contains 13 residues. Trimming removed 7 bases at V and 7 bases at J, with 17 bases between. Germline values: CDR1 MDHEN, CDR2 SYDVKM. Using RNA transcripts, the TCR beta CDR3 regions were amplified. First-round RT-PCR used HTBI primers; second-round multiplex PCR followed. A single record per CDR3 protein comes from TCRdb applying MiXCR to the multiplex PCR reads. The profile shows under 350,000 distinct CDR3 sequences, under 20% of them singletons. This TCR was sampled from an adult man with Graves' ophthalmopathy. The rearrangement uses TRBV28 and TRBJ2-7, with TRBD2 as a possible D gene (6 bases). The sample consisted of peripheral blood. The CDR3 DNA is TGTGCCAGCAATAGTTTGGGACGGGAGGAGCAGTACTTC. Its translation: CASNSLGREEQYF. Combining the CDR3 with reference TRBV28 and TRBJ2-7 gives the whole variable domain DVKVTQSSRYLVKRTGEKVFLECVQDMDHENMFWYRQDPGLGLRLIYFSYDVKMKEKGDIPEGYSVSREKKERFSLILESASTNQTSMYLCASNSLGREEQYFGPGTRLTVT.